Presented here are 11 T cell receptor beta chains from one specimen sequenced in a study of T cells in pancreatic ductal adenocarcinoma. The selected patients with pancreatic ductal adenocarcinoma had surgery but no neoadjuvant therapy. Only in-frame clones appear in the TCRdb table, and some are missing; sequencing was by immunoSEQ multiplex PCR. This sample has 16,000 or so clones; 90% to 95% occur once, and the top ten carry 16%. Specimen: PBMCs. These receptors all stem from a human donor with pancreatic ductal adenocarcinoma.

The V gene is TRBV29-1, the J gene TRBJ2-7; 8 positions agree with TRBD2. The CDR3 length is 14 residues. The V segment lost 4 bases and the J segment 3 bases; nucleotides outside the gene matches: 8. The V gene's germline CDR1 is SQVTM and CDR2 ANQGSEA. The CDR3 DNA is TGCAGCGTTGGGGGTAGCGGGACGTACTACGAGCAGTACTTC. It translates to CSVGGSGTYYEQYF.

This clone has only one observation. V usage is TRBV7-8 and J usage is TRBJ2-3; D might be TRBD1 (6 bases). The V end lost 2 bases, the J end lost 5 bases, and 14 bases lay between the germline ends. The germline V gene encodes CDR1 SGHVS and CDR2 FQNEAQ. The CDR3 has 15 residues. The CDR3 DNA follows: TGTGCCAGCAGCTTATGGACAGATGAAGGAGATACGCAGTATTTT. Its protein product is CASSLWTDEGDTQYF.

V is TRBV2 and J is TRBJ2-1; the match to TRBD2 covers 10 bases. From germline, CDR1 is SNHLY and CDR2 FYNNEI. The CDR3 extends over 13 amino acids. Losses at the gene ends were 8 bases for V and 4 bases for J; bases not matched to a gene: 2. CDR3 nucleotide sequence: TGTGCCAGCCTAGCGGGGGAGTACAATGAGCAGTTCTTC. Translation: CASLAGEYNEQFF.

This chain links TRBV5-4 with TRBJ1-6, with 12 bases matching TRBD1. Germline CDR1 is SGHNT and CDR2 is YYREEE (reference sequence). V trimming: 4 bases; J trimming: 9 bases; junction bases outside the gene matches: 8. This CDR3 has 16 amino acids. The CDR3, as DNA: TGTGCCAGCAGCCCGGATAGGGACAGGGGGCTTTCACCCCTCCACTTT. It is translated as CASSPDRDRGLSPLHF.

This sequence joins TRBV5-4 and TRBJ1-1; TRBD1 matches at 9 bases. CDR1 is SGHNT, CDR2 YYREEE, per germline (reference sequence). V trimming: 4 bases; J trimming: 2 bases; junction bases outside the gene matches: 12. This CDR3 region has 17 residues. Here the CDR3 DNA reads TGTGCCAGCAGCCCCCGACAGGGGGTTTACACAAACACTGAAGCTTTCTTT. It encodes CASSPRQGVYTNTEAFF.

This rearrangement joins TRBV4-3 to TRBJ1-1; 7 nucleotides match TRBD1. Germline values: CDR1 LGHNA, CDR2 YSLEER. This CDR3 is built from 17 residues. Unmatched junction bases numbered 12, after V lost 0 bases and J lost 5 bases. CDR3 sequence reads: CASSQDSGGAGGTEAFF. In nucleotides, the CDR3 is TGCGCCAGCAGCCAAGATAGCGGGGGGGCAGGGGGAACTGAAGCTTTCTTT.

The V call is TRBV28, the J call TRBJ2-1; 10 bases match TRBD2. The CDR3 covers 17 residues. The trim removed 6 bases at V and 5 bases at J, leaving 13 bases unmatched. Germline V CDR1 and CDR2: MDHEN, SYDVKM. CDR3 loop: CASSVWGLAGENNEQFF. CDR3 DNA: TGTGCCAGCAGCGTTTGGGGCCTAGCGGGAGAGAACAATGAGCAGTTCTTC.

The chain couples TRBV28 to TRBJ1-2; tentative D call: TRBD1 (5 bases). The V gene's germline CDR1 is MDHEN and CDR2 SYDVKM. V lost 5 bases and J 0 bases, leaving 13 bases between the germline ends. This CDR3 has 15 residues. In nucleotides, the CDR3 is TGTGCCAGCAGTGAAACGGGGGAACCTAACTATGGCTACACCTTC. It codes for CASSETGEPNYGYTF.

The rearrangement links TRBV4-1 to TRBJ1-1; D remains unclear. There are 14 residues in the CDR3. Germline V gene sequence: CDR1 MGHRA, CDR2 YSYEKL. The ends were cut back, 0 bases at V and 8 bases at J, with 13 bases in the middle. Here the CDR3 reads CASSQDQEGREAFF. The CDR3 nucleotides are TGCGCCAGCAGCCAAGATCAAGAAGGGAGGGAAGCTTTCTTT.

J is TRBJ2-7 and V is TRBV9; the D is unclear. This CDR3 spans 12 amino acids. The V end lost 4 bases, the J end lost 5 bases, and 10 bases lay between the germline ends. CDR1 is SGDLS and CDR2 is YYNGEE in the germline V gene. As DNA, the CDR3 is TGTGCCAGCAGCCCTGATTCCCACGAGCAGTACTTC. Translation: CASSPDSHEQYF.

This chain connects TRBV6-5 to TRBJ1-2, with TRBD1 matching 10 bases. The length of the CDR3 is 15 residues. J was trimmed by 3 bases and V by 6 bases; bases with no gene match: 7. Germline CDR1 is MNHEY and CDR2 is SVGAGI. The CDR3 sequence: CASRRQGALYYGYTF. In nucleotides, the CDR3 is TGTGCCAGCAGAAGACAGGGGGCCCTCTACTATGGCTACACCTTC.